This T cell receptor (beta chain) was observed in a study of blood T cell repertoires in COVID-19. Overall study: Both acute and convalescent COVID-19 samples were obtained from the United States, Italy and Spain.

Profiling relied on immunoSEQ multiplex PCR, and the TCRdb table lists in-frame clones only, not all of them. The sample holds roughly 300,000 clones; approximately 90% are singletons and the top ten take about 4.6%. This CDR3 has 14 residues. CDR1 and CDR2 (germline): GTSNPN, SVGIG (reference sequence). The V end was cut by 2 bases, the J end by 8 bases, with 16 bases between. J is TRBJ1-3 and V is TRBV30; no firm D call. Material for sequencing was PBMCs or T cells enriched from blood (not recorded which). The sequence derives from a man between 25 and 39 years old who had recovered from COVID-19. CDR3 nucleotide sequence: TGTGCCTGGAGTCCGCGGAGCGGTTTGGACACCATATATTTT. Amino acids: CAWSPRSGLDTIYF.